These 27 T cell receptor beta chains were all obtained from the same sample, sequenced in a study of T cells in Graves' hyperthyroidism and ophthalmopathy. RNA transcripts served as the template for amplifying TCR beta CDR3 regions. HTBI primers were used for first-round RT-PCR of the TCR CDR3. TCRdb reanalysed the multiplex PCR reads using MiXCR and keeps one entry per CDR3 protein. The sample includes roughly 35,000 distinct CDR3 sequences, approximately 50% of them seen just once. Sequenced input: blood. These receptors were taken from a woman in her 40s with Graves' ophthalmopathy.

For this clonotype: At one end, the junction sequence differs from germline, possibly due to a read error. The chain links TRBV12-3 or TRBV12-4 to TRBJ1-1, with TRBD1 matching over 8 bases. The CDR3 runs to 14 residues. The DNA for the CDR3 is TGTGCCAGCAGGTCCGACAGGGGAAACACTGAAACTTTCTTT. It translates to CASRSDRGNTETFF.

A remark on this clonotype: The junction does not match germline at one end; this may be a read error. The chain is built from TRBV10-3 and TRBJ2-5; 9 bases map to TRBD1. Germline CDR1 is ENHRY and CDR2 is SYGVKD. This CDR3 has 15 residues. The CDR3 DNA is TGTGCCGTCAGTGACTCGACAGGGGGGGAAGAGACCCAGTACTTC. It translates to CAVSDSTGGEETQYF.

This clonotype was observed many times. The chain carries TRBV5-1 and TRBJ1-6; a weak D match, TRBD1 (5 bases). Germline CDR1 reads SGHRS; CDR2 reads YFSETQ. The germline V and J ends were trimmed by 1 base and 0 bases, with 8 bases remaining between them. The CDR3 covers 16 residues. The CDR3, as DNA: TGCGCCAGCAGCTTGAGGACAAGCTCCTATAATTCACCCCTCCACTTT. Translating gives CASSLRTSSYNSPLHF.

This chain uses TRBV5-1 with TRBJ2-3, with D perhaps given as TRBD1 or TRBD2 (7 bases each). Per germline, CDR1 SGHRS and CDR2 YFSETQ. The CDR3 consists of 15 residues. V was pared by 4 bases and J by 6 bases, with 18 bases between. CDR3 amino acids: CASSLQGGAGDTQYF. CDR3 in DNA: TGCGCCAGCAGCCTCCAGGGGGGGGCGGGCGATACGCAGTATTTT.

This clonotype has ten or more counts. This may be a read error, as it is one base from a much larger clone. The rearrangement links TRBV5-1 to TRBJ2-1; D remains ambiguous. The CDR3 is made up of 16 amino acids. Germline V gene sequence: CDR1 SGHRS, CDR2 YFSETQ. The CDR3 DNA is TGCGCCAGCAGCTCGGCCGTGGTCGGCTCCTACAATGAGCAGCTCTTC. This sequence encodes CASSSAVVGSYNEQLF. The whole variable domain, remainder taken from reference TRBV5-1 and TRBJ2-1, is KAGVTQTPRYLIKTRGQQVTLSCSPISGHRSVSWYQQTPGQGLQFLFEYFSETQRNKGNFPGRFSGRQFSNSRSEMNVSTLELGDSALYLCASSSAVVGSYNEQLFGPGTRLTVL.

The chain is built from TRBV6-5 and TRBJ1-1; possible D gene TRBD1, 5 bases. This CDR3 region has 14 residues. CDR1 is MNHEY and CDR2 is SVGAGI in the germline V gene. Deletions cut 3 bases from V and 4 bases from J, with 12 bases between. The CDR3 loop reads CASSYRGSSTEAFF. The CDR3 region has the DNA TGTGCCAGCAGTTATCGGGGCTCGAGCACTGAAGCTTTCTTT.

This clonotype was observed at least ten times. The chain links TRBV20-1 to TRBJ2-2; the D is unclear. Trimming took 4 bases from V and 6 from J, leaving 6 bases between them. The germline V gene has CDR1 DFQATT and CDR2 SNEGSKA (reference sequence). The CDR3 has 11 residues. The CDR3 bases are TGCAGTGCTAAGGATCCCGGGGAGCTGTTTTTT. Translation gives CSAKDPGELFF.

The V gene is TRBV20-1, the J gene TRBJ2-2; tentative D call: TRBD1 (7 bases). CDR3 size: 16 residues. Trimming removed 4 bases from V and 6 bases from J, with 21 bases in between. Looked up from germline, CDR1 is DFQATT and CDR2 is SNEGSKA (reference sequence). CDR3 nucleotides: TGCAGTGCTACGGAGGGGGCGCAGGGATCGTCCGGGGAGCTGTTTTTT. Translation gives CSATEGAQGSSGELFF.

This clonotype was counted many times. This chain links TRBV5-1 with TRBJ1-3; a weak D match, TRBD1 (5 bases). The CDR3 extends over 15 amino acids. Germline V gives CDR1 SGHRS, CDR2 YFSETQ. With 0 bases removed from V and 0 bases from J, the gap between germline ends came to 7 bases. CDR3 sequence (DNA): TGCGCCAGCAGCTTGGAGGGGAGCTCTGGAAACACCATATATTTT. Translation gives CASSLEGSSGNTIYF.

CDR3 sequence reads: CASSVGGGIGYTF. DNA for the CDR3: TGTGCCAGCAGCGTAGGAGGGGGCATTGGCTACACCTTC. The gene calls are TRBV9 and TRBJ1-2, with 7 bases that match TRBD1. J was trimmed by 7 bases and V by 0 bases; bases with no gene match: 3. Germline V gives CDR1 SGDLS, CDR2 YYNGEE. The CDR3 sequence is 13 residues long.

The V gene is TRBV20-1, the J gene TRBJ2-7, with D hard to call. The CDR3 extends over 11 amino acids. Trimming removed 1 base at V and 6 bases at J, with 7 bases between. Germline CDR1 DFQATT, CDR2 SNEGSKA (reference sequence). The CDR3 nucleotides are TGCAGTGCTAGAGGGGTGGGCGAGCAGTACTTC. Amino acids: CSARGVGEQYF.

The V and J genes are TRBV7-6 and TRBJ2-5; D gene unclear. The V and J ends lost 1 base and 5 bases respectively, with 11 bases between them. Germline V lookup: CDR1 SGHVS, CDR2 FNYEAQ. CDR3 length equals 14 residues. This CDR3 reads CASSLGFAKETQYF. In DNA form, the CDR3 reads TGTGCCAGCAGCTTAGGGTTTGCCAAGGAGACCCAGTACTTC.

The chain couples TRBV19 to TRBJ2-2, with a possible D match to TRBD1 (5 bases). V was shortened by 3 bases and J by 5 bases, with 7 bases between the two germline ends. Germline CDR1 is LNHDA and CDR2 is SQIVND (reference sequence). The CDR3 is 13 amino acids. CDR3 protein: CASSIRGTGELFF. In DNA form, the CDR3 reads TGTGCCAGTAGTATTAGGGGTACCGGGGAGCTGTTTTTT.

This clonotype was recorded at least ten times. V is TRBV4-1 and J is TRBJ2-3; D remains ambiguous. Trimming pared 2 bases from V and 1 base from J, leaving 4 bases between. The germline V gene has CDR1 MGHRA and CDR2 YSYEKL. CDR3 length: 13 amino acids. CDR3 coding DNA: TGCGCCAGCAGCCAAACTCGCACAGATACGCAGTATTTT. This sequence encodes CASSQTRTDTQYF.

The sample holds a few counts of this clonotype. Germline is not matched at one junction end, which may reflect a read error. The chain has TRBV20-1 and TRBJ1-5; 7 bases are a match to TRBD1. Germline V CDR1 and CDR2: DFQATT, SNEGSKA (reference sequence). CDR3 length: 15 amino acids. CDR3 sequence reads: CSAVKGQAPYQPRHF. The CDR3 DNA reads TGCAGTGCTGTTAAAGGACAGGCCCCCTATCAGCCCCGGCATTTT.

This clonotype has at least ten counts. A much larger clone is a single base away; this may be a read error. V and J are TRBV5-1 and TRBJ1-1; a weak D match, TRBD1 (5 bases). The CDR3 has 15 amino acids. The germline V gene encodes CDR1 SGHRS and CDR2 YFSETQ. The ends were cut back, 4 bases at V and 5 bases at J, with 18 bases in the middle. In nucleotides, the CDR3 is TGCGCCAGCAGCCCAAAACGGGGGAGTAAAACTGAAGCTTTCTTT. As protein: CASSPKRGSKTEAFF.

By proportion, this clonotype is medium-sized. The gene calls are TRBV29-1 and TRBJ2-2; maybe TRBD1 (5 bases). Looked up from germline, CDR1 is SQVTM and CDR2 is ANQGSEA. V lost 5 bases to trimming and J lost 0 bases, with 16 bases between them. The CDR3 totals 16 residues. DNA for the CDR3: TGCAGCGTTTTTCCCCCGACAGCCGCGAACACCGGGGAGCTGTTTTTT. Translated, it gives CSVFPPTAANTGELFF.

The J gene is TRBJ2-7, the V gene TRBV11-2; D could derive from TRBD1 or TRBD2 (5 bases each). This CDR3 has 14 residues. Trimming shortened V by 3 bases and J by 2 bases, and 11 bases separated the two germline ends. Germline V gene lookup returns CDR1 SGHAT and CDR2 FQNNGV. DNA of the CDR3: TGTGCCAGCAGCTTCGGGACGGCCACCTACGAGCAGTACTTC. The encoded protein is CASSFGTATYEQYF.

This clonotype was picked up one time. J is TRBJ1-4 and V is TRBV20-1; TRBD1 agrees at 8 bases. This CDR3 region has 14 residues. J gave up 5 bases and V 6 bases, and 8 bases lay outside the gene matches. Germline values: CDR1 DFQATT, CDR2 SNEGSKA (reference sequence). For the CDR3, the DNA is TGCAGTGCCAGGACAGGGTCCAACAATGAAAAACTGTTTTTT. This gives the protein CSARTGSNNEKLFF.

This clonotype was recorded many times. J is TRBJ1-1 and V is TRBV9; D possibly corresponds to TRBD1 (5 bases). Per germline, CDR1 SGDLS and CDR2 YYNGEE. V gave up 0 bases and J gave up 1 base, with 7 bases separating them. The CDR3 spans 14 residues. The DNA of the CDR3 is TGTGCCAGCAGCGTAGGGGGGAAGAACACTGAAGCTTTCTTT. It encodes CASSVGGKNTEAFF. Complete variable domain (other parts from reference TRBV9 and TRBJ1-1): DSGVTQTPKHLITATGQRVTLRCSPRSGDLSVYWYQQSLDQGLQFLIQYYNGEERAKGNILERFSAQQFPDLHSELNLSSLELGDSALYFCASSVGGKNTEAFFGQGTRLTVV.

By its share, this clonotype is medium-sized. This chain uses TRBV7-9 with TRBJ1-2; TRBD1 agrees at 8 bases. The length of the CDR3 is 13 residues. The V and J ends lost 4 bases and 6 bases, in that order; junction bases with no gene match: 4. Germline CDR1 SEHNR, CDR2 FQNEAQ (reference sequence). The CDR3 loop is CASSWTGSDGYTF. In nucleotides, the CDR3 is TGTGCCAGCAGCTGGACAGGGTCGGATGGCTACACCTTC.

Comments on this clonotype: Mismatch with germline at one junction end may stem from a read error. The chain carries TRBV6-6 and TRBJ2-5; TRBD1 agrees at 7 bases. The length of the CDR3 is 15 residues. Germline CDR1 is MNHNY and CDR2 is SVGAGI (reference sequence). DNA for the CDR3: TGCGCCAGCAGTTACCGGACAGGTGAACAAGAGACCCAGTACTTC. Its protein is CASSYRTGEQETQYF.

This clonotype has a single count. The CDR3 reads CASSPLVRADTQYF. In DNA form, the CDR3 reads TGTGCCAGCAGCCCCCTAGTGCGGGCAGATACGCAGTATTTT. The V gene is TRBV7-9, the J gene TRBJ2-3; D is possibly TRBD2 (5 bases). The V end lost 5 bases, the J end lost 4 bases, and 13 bases lay between the germline ends. This CDR3 comprises 14 residues. The germline CDR1 and CDR2 sequences are SEHNR and FQNEAQ (reference sequence).

In its sample, this clonotype was seen once. The chain combines TRBV7-6 with TRBJ2-7; 7 bases are shared with TRBD2. The CDR3 is 18 amino acids. V lost 0 bases to trimming and J lost 4 bases; unmatched junction nucleotides: 15. Germline V gene lookup returns CDR1 SGHVS and CDR2 FNYEAQ. The CDR3 loop is CASSLARSLAGAVYEQYF. In nucleotides, the CDR3 is TGTGCCAGCAGCTTAGCCCGCTCCCTCGCGGGAGCGGTTTACGAGCAGTACTTC.

This clonotype was observed at least ten times. This chain links TRBV4-3 with TRBJ1-1; no clear D. This CDR3 has 16 residues. Per the germline V gene, CDR1 is LGHNA and CDR2 is YSLEER. V was clipped by 0 bases and J by 5 bases, with 16 bases between them. CDR3 region: CASSQDGNRRGTEAFF. The DNA for the CDR3 is TGCGCCAGCAGCCAAGATGGGAACCGCCGGGGTACTGAAGCTTTCTTT.

The chain couples TRBV7-6 to TRBJ2-5; D unclear. Germline V gene sequence: CDR1 SGHVS, CDR2 FNYEAQ. V lost 1 base and J 5 bases, leaving 8 bases between the germline ends. The CDR3 length is 13 residues. In nucleotides, the CDR3 is TGTGCCAGCAGCTTAGATTTGGGGGAGACCCAGTACTTC. Translating it yields CASSLDLGETQYF.

This clonotype was seen repeatedly, ten times or more. This sequence joins TRBV6-1 and TRBJ2-7; D unclear. With 2 bases removed from V and 3 bases from J, the gap between germline ends came to 11 bases. The CDR3 totals 14 residues. CDR1 and CDR2 from the germline V gene are MNHNS and SASEGT. CDR3 protein: CASSEIPFVYEQYF. DNA for the CDR3: TGTGCCAGCAGTGAAATTCCTTTCGTCTACGAGCAGTACTTC.